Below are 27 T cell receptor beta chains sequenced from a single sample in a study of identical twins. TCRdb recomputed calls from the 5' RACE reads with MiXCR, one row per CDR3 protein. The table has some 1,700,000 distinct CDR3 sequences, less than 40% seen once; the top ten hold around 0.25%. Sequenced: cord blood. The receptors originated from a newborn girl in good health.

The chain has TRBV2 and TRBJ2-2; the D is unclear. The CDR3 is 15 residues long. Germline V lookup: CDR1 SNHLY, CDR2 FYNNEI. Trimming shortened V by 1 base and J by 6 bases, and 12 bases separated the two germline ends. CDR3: CASSEVGGIAGELFF. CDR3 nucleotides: TGTGCCAGCAGTGAAGTAGGTGGAATCGCCGGGGAGCTGTTTTTT. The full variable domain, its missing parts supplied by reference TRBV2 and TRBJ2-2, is EPEVTQTPSHQVTQMGQEVILRCVPISNHLYFYWYRQILGQKVEFLVSFYNNEISEKSEIFDDQFSVERPDGSNFTLKIRSTKLEDSAMYFCASSEVGGIAGELFFGEGSRLTVL.

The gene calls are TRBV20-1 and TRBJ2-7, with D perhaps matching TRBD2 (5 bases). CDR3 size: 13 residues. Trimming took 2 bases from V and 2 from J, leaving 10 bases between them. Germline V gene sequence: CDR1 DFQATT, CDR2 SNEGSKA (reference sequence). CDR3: CSARMASPYEQYF. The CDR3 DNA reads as TGCAGTGCTAGAATGGCTAGCCCCTACGAGCAGTACTTC.

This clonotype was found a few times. The CDR3 nucleotides are TGTGCCTGGGCGGGCCTGAGCTATGGCTACACCTTC. This codes for CAWAGLSYGYTF. This rearrangement joins TRBV30 to TRBJ1-2; the D is unclear. Germline values: CDR1 GTSNPN, CDR2 SVGIG (reference sequence). With 5 bases removed from V and 4 bases from J, the gap between germline ends came to 11 bases. The CDR3 contains 12 residues.

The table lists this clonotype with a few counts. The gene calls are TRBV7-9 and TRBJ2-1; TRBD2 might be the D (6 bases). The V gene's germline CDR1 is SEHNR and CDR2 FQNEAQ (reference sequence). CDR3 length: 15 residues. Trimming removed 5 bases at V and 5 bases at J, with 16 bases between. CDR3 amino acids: CASSPPGGSNNEQFF. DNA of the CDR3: TGTGCCAGCAGCCCTCCCGGGGGTAGTAACAATGAGCAGTTCTTC.

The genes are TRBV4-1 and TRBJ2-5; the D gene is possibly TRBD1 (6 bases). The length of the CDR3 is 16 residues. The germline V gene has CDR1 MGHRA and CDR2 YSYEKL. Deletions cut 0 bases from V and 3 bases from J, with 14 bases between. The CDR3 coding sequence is TGCGCCAGCAGCCAAGATAGTAGGTACAGGGAAGAGACCCAGTACTTC. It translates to CASSQDSRYREETQYF.

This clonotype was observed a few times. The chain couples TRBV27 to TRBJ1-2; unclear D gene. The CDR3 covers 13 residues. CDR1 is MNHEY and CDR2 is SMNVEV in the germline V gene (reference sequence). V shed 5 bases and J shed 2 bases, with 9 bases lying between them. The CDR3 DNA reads TGTGCCAGCAGTCCCATTCAAAACTATGGCTACACCTTC. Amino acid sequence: CASSPIQNYGYTF.

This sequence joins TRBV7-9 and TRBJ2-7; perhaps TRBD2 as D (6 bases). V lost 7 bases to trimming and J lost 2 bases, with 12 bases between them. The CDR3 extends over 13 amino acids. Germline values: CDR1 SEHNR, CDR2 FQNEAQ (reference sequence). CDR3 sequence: CASTIAVTYEQYF. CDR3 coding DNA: TGTGCCAGCACAATAGCGGTAACCTACGAGCAGTACTTC.

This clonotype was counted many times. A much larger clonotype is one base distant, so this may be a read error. The CDR3 DNA is TGTGCCAGCAGTTACTGGACAGGGGGCTACGAGCAGTACTTC. Encoded protein: CASSYWTGGYEQYF. The chain links TRBV6-5 to TRBJ2-7; 10 nucleotides match TRBD1. The CDR3 contains 14 residues. Per the germline V gene, CDR1 is MNHEY and CDR2 is SVGAGI. Unmatched junction bases numbered 0, after V lost 1 base and J lost 3 bases.

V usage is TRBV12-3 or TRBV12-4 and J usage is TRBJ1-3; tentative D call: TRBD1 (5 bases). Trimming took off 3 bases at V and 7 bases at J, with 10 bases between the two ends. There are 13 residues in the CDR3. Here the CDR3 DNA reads TGTGCCAGCAGTTTTCGGTGGGGGAACACCATATATTTT. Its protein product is CASSFRWGNTIYF.

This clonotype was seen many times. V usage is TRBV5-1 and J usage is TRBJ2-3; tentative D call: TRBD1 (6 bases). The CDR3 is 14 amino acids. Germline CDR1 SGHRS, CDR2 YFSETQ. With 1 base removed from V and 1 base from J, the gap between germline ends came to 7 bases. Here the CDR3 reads CASSLRTGTDTQYF. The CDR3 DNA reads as TGCGCCAGCAGCTTGAGGACAGGCACAGATACGCAGTATTTT.

CDR3 amino acids: CSARRDSSFYNEQFF. In nucleotides, the CDR3 is TGCAGTGCTAGACGGGACTCTAGCTTCTACAATGAGCAGTTCTTC. The chain couples TRBV20-1 to TRBJ2-1, with a weak D call TRBD2 (6 bases). The CDR3 sequence is 15 residues long. Germline-derived CDR1 and CDR2 are DFQATT and SNEGSKA (reference sequence). Between the trimmed V and J ends, which lost 2 bases and 3 bases, there was a span of 14 bases.

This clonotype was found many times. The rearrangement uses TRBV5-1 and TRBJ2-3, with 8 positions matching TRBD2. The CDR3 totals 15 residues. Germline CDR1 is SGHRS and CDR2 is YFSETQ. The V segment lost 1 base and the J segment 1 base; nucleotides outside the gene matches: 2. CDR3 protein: CASSLTLAGTDTQYF. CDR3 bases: TGCGCCAGCAGCTTGACACTAGCGGGCACAGATACGCAGTATTTT.

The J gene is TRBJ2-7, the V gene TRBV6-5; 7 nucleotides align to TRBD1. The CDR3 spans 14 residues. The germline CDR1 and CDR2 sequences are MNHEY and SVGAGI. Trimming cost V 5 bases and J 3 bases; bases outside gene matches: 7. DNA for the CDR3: TGTGCCAGCAGTGACAGGGAAAAGGGCTACGAGCAGTACTTC. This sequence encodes CASSDREKGYEQYF.

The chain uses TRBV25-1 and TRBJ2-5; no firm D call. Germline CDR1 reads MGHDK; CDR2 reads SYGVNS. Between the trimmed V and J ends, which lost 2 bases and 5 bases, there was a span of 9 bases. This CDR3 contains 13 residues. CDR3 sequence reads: CASSEGCSETQYF. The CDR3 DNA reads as TGTGCCAGCAGTGAAGGCTGTTCCGAGACCCAGTACTTC.

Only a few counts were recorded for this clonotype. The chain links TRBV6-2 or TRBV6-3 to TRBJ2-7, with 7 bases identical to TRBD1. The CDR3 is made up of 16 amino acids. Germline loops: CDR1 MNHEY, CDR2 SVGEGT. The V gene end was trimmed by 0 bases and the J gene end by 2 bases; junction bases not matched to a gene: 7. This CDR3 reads CASSYSRGTVPYEQYF. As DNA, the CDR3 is TGTGCCAGCAGTTACTCTAGAGGGACAGTCCCCTACGAGCAGTACTTC.

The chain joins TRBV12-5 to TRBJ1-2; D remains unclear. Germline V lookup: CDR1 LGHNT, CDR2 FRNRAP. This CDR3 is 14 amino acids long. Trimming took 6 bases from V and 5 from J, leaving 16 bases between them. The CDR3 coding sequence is TGTGCTAGTGGAACGGGGATCCTGGGTTATGGCTACACCTTC. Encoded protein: CASGTGILGYGYTF.

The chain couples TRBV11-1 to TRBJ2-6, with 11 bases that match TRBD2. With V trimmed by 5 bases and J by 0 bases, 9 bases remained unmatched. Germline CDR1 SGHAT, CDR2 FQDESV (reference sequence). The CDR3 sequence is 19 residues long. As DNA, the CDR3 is TGTGCCAGCAGCCAGCGACTAGCGGGGTCCCACTCTGGGGCCAACGTCCTGACTTTC. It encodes CASSQRLAGSHSGANVLTF. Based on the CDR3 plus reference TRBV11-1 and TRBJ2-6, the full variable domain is EAEVAQSPRYKITEKSQAVAFWCDPISGHATLYWYRQILGQGPELLVQFQDESVVDDSQLPKDRFSAERLKGVDSTLKIQPAELGDSAMYLCASSQRLAGSHSGANVLTFGAGSRLTVL.

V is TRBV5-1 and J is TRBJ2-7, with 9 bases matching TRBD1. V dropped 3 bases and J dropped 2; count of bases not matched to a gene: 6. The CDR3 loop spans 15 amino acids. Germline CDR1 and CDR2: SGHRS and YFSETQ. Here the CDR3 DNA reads TGCGCCAGCAGCTCAACAGGGGGCCACACCTACGAGCAGTACTTC. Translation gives CASSSTGGHTYEQYF.

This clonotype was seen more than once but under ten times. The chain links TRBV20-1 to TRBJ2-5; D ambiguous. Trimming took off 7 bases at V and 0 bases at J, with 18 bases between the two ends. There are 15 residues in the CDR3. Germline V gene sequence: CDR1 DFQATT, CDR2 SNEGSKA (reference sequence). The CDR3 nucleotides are TGCAGTGTTATATCAGCGCCGCCCAACCAAGAGACCCAGTACTTC. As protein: CSVISAPPNQETQYF.

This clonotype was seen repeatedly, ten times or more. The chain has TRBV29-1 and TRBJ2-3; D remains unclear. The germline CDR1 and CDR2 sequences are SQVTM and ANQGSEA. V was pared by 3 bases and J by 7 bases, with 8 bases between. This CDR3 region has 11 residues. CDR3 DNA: TGCAGCGTTGATTCCTCTTATACGCAGTATTTT. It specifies CSVDSSYTQYF.

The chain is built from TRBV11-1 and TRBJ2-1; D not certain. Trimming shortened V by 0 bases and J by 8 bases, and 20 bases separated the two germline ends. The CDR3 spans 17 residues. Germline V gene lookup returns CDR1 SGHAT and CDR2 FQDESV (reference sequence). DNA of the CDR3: TGTGCCAGCAGCTTAGCGCCCCTGGGTTCGTTGTGGGATGAGCAGTTCTTC. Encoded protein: CASSLAPLGSLWDEQFF.

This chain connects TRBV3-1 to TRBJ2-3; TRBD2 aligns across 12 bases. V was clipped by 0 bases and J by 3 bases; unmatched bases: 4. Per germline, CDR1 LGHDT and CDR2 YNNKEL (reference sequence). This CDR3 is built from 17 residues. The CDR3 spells CASSQEFGTSGTDTQYF. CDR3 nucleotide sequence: TGTGCCAGCAGCCAAGAATTCGGGACTAGCGGGACAGATACGCAGTATTTT.

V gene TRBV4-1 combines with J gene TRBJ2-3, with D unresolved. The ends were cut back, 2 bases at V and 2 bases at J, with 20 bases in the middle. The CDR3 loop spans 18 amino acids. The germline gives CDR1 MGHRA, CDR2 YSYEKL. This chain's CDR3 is CASSQFGLSLSLTDTQYF. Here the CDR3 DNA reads TGCGCCAGCAGCCAATTTGGTTTGAGCCTTTCCCTCACAGATACGCAGTATTTT.

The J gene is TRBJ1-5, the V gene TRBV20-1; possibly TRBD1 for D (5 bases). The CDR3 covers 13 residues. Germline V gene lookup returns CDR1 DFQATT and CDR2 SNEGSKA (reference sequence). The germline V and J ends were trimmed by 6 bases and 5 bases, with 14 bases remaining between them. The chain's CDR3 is CSAPRARYQPQHF. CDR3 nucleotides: TGCAGTGCACCCAGGGCTAGGTATCAGCCCCAGCATTTT.

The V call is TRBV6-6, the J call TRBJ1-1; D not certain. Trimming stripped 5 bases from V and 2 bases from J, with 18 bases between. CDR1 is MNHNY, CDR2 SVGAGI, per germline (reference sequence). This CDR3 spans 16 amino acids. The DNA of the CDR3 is TGTGCCAGCAGTCTACCTCCTATCTTCGGTAACACTGAAGCTTTCTTT. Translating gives CASSLPPIFGNTEAFF.

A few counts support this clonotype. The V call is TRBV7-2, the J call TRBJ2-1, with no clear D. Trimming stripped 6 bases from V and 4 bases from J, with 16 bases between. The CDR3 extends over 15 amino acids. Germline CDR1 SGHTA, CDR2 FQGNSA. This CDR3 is CASRRLGLNYNEQFF. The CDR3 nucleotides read TGTGCCAGCAGACGCCTAGGCCTCAATTACAATGAGCAGTTCTTC.

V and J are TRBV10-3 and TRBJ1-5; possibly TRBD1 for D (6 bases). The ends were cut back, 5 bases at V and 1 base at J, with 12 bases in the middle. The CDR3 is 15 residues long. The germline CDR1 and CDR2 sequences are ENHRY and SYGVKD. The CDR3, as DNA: TGTGCCATCAGTCACCAGGGGTTGAGCAATCAGCCCCAGCATTTT. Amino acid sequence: CAISHQGLSNQPQHF.